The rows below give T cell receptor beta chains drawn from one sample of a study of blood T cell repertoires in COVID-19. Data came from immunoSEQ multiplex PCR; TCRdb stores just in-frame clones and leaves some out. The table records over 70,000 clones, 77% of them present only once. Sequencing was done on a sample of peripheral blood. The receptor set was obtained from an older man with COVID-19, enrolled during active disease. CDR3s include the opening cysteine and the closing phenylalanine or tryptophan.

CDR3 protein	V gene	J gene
CASSWTVYNSPLHF	TRBV7-9	TRBJ1-6
CASSHGGLEGDTQYF	TRBV5-5	TRBJ2-3
CASSQVVSSERPSYNEQFF	TRBV4-1	TRBJ2-1
CASSSGGISYNEQFF	TRBV5-1	TRBJ2-1
CASSSSRLPGTSGFDCSYEQYF	TRBV23-1	TRBJ2-7
CASSRLAGGSNEQFF	TRBV5-8	TRBJ2-1
CASSPPPPTGSYEQYF	TRBV7-6	TRBJ2-7
CASSVVPLTGELFF	TRBV9	TRBJ2-2
CASTVGWGQGGYTF	TRBV28	TRBJ1-2
CASSVGSVQETQYF	TRBV9	TRBJ2-5
CASSLRRWTSGEFPDTQYF	TRBV28	TRBJ2-3
CASSQVSGEQYF	TRBV4-3	TRBJ2-7
CASSWDTREPQHF	TRBV2	TRBJ1-5
CASSQYLGGRYPYEQYF	TRBV4-2	TRBJ2-7
CASSLTGYEQYF	TRBV12-3/TRBV12-4	TRBJ2-7
CATSSNNNEQFF	TRBV24-1	TRBJ2-1
CASIPGTSNTEAFF	TRBV2	TRBJ1-1
CASSPRTLQLNQPQHF	TRBV27	TRBJ1-5
CSVGGQGTGELFF	TRBV29-1	TRBJ2-2